The clone carrying this TCR beta chain has a single count. A much larger clone differs by one base, so this may be a read error. This record comes from a study of molecular identifiers for immune sequencing clone quantification. Whole-study context: Split five ways in replicates, RNA from approximately 20,000 or 98,000 naive CD8 cells had four portions sequenced.

TCRdb itself ran the PCR reads through MiXCR, one entry per CDR3 protein. Here the sample spans hundreds of thousands of distinct CDR3 sequences, around 21% being singletons. CDR1 MNHEY and CDR2 SVGAGI come from the germline V gene. CDR3 length: 13 amino acids. The specimen sequenced was naive CD8+ T cells from blood, with Jurkat cell RNA spiked in. The subset here: FACS-sorted CD8+CD4-CCR7+CD45RA+ naive T cells. This chain uses TRBV6-5 with TRBJ1-5, with D unclear. This TCR came from a human donor in good health. Some libraries in this study had Jurkat cell RNA spiked in. The CDR3 coding sequence is TGTACCAGCAGTCCCCGTGGCAATCAGCCCCAGCATTTT. Protein product: CTSSPRGNQPQHF.